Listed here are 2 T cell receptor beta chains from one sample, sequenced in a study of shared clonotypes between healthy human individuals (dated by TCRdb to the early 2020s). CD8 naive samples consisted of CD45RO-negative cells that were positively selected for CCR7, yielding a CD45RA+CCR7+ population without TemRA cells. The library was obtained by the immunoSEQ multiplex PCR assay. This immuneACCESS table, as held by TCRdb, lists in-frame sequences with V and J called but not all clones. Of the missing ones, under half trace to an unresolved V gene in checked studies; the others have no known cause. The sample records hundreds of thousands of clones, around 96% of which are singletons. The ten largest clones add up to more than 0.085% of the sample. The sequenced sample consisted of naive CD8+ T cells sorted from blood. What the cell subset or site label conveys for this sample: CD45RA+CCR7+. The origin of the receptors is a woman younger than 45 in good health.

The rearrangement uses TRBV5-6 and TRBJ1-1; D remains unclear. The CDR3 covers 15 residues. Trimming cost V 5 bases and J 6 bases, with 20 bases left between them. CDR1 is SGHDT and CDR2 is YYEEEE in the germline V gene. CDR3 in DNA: TGTGCCAGCAGTCCTTCTCTTATGGTTTTTGCTGAAGCTTTCTTT. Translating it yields CASSPSLMVFAEAFF.

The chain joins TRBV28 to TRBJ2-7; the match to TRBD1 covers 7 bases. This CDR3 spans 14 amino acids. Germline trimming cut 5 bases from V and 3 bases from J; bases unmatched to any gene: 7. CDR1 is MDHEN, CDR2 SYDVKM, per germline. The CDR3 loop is CASSPTGVLYEQYF. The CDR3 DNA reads TGTGCCAGCAGTCCTACAGGGGTACTCTACGAGCAGTACTTC.